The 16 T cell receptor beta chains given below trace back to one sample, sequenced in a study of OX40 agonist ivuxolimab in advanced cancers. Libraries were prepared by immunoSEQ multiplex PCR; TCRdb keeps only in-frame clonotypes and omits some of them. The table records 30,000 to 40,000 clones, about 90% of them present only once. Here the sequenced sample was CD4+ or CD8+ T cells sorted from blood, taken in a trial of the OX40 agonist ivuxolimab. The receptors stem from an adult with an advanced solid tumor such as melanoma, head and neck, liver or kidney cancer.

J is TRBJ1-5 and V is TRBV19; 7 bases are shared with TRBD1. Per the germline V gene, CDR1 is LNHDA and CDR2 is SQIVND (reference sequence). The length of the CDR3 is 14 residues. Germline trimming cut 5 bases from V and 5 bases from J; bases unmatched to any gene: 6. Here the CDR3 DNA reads TGTGCCAGTAGTTTCGACAGGGAATATCAGCCCCAGCATTTT. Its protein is CASSFDREYQPQHF. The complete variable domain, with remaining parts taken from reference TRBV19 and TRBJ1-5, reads DGGITQSPKYLFRKEGQNVTLSCEQNLNHDAMYWYRQDPGQGLRLIYYSQIVNDFQKGDIAEGYSVSREKKESFPLTVTSAQKNPTAFYLCASSFDREYQPQHFGDGTRLSIL.

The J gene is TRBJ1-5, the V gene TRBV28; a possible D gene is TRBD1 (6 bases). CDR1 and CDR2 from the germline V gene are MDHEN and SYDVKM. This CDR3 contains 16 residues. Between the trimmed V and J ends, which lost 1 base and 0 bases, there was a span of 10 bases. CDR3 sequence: CASSLSGVYSNQPQHF. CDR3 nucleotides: TGTGCCAGCAGTTTATCAGGGGTTTATAGCAATCAGCCCCAGCATTTT.

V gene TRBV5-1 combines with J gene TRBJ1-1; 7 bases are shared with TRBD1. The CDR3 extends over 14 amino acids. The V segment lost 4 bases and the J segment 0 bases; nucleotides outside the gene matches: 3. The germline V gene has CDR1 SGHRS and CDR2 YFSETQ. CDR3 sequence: CASSNGQVNTEAFF. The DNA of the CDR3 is TGCGCCAGCAGCAACGGACAGGTGAACACTGAAGCTTTCTTT.

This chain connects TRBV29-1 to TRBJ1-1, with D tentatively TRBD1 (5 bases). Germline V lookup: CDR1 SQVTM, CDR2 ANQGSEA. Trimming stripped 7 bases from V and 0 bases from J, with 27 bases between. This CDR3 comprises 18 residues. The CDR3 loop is CSALPHVRERGMNTEAFF. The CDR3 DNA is TGCAGCGCACTACCTCATGTACGGGAACGGGGCATGAACACTGAAGCTTTCTTT.

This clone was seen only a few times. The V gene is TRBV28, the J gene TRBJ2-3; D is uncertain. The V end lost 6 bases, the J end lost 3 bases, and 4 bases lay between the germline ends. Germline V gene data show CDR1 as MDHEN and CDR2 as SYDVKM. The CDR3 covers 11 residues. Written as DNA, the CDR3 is TGTGCCAGCAGGCAAACAGATACGCAGTATTTT. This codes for CASRQTDTQYF.

This chain's CDR3 is CASSARDGNEKLFF. Here the CDR3 DNA reads TGTGCCAGCAGTGCCAGGGACGGTAATGAAAAACTGTTTTTT. The V gene is TRBV6-5, the J gene TRBJ1-4; D may be TRBD1 (5 bases). The CDR3 length is 14 residues. Germline assignment: CDR1 MNHEY and CDR2 SVGAGI. V lost 5 bases, J lost 4 bases, and 11 bases lay in between.

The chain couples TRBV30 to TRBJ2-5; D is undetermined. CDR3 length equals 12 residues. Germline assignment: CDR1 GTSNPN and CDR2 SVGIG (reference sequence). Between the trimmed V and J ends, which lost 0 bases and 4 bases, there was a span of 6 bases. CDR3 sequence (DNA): TGTGCCTGGAGTGTAAGAGGAGAGACCCAGTACTTC. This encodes CAWSVRGETQYF.

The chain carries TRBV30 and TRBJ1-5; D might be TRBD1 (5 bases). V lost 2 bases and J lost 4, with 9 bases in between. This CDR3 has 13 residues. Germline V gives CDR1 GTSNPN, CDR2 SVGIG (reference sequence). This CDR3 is CAWSIRENQPQHF. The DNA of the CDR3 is TGTGCCTGGAGTATCAGGGAGAATCAGCCCCAGCATTTT. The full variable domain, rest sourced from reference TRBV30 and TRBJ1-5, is SQTIHQWPATLVQPVGSPLSLECTVEGTSNPNLYWYRQAAGRGLQLLFYSVGIGQISSEVPQNLSASRPQDRQFILSSKKLLLSDSGFYLCAWSIRENQPQHFGDGTRLSIL.

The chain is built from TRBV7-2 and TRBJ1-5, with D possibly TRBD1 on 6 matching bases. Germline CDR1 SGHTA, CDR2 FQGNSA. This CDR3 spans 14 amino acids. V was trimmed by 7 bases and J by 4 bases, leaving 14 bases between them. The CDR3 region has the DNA TGTGCCAGCACCTTGACAGGAGGGAATCAGCCCCAGCATTTT. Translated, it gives CASTLTGGNQPQHF.

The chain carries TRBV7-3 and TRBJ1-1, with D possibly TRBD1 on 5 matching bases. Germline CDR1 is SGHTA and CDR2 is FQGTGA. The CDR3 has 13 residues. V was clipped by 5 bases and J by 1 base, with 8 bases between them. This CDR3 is CASSPGQNTEAFF. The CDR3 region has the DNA TGTGCCAGCAGCCCAGGACAGAACACTGAAGCTTTCTTT.

The CDR3 reads CAISESLTGDQPQHF. CDR3 coding DNA: TGTGCCATCAGTGAGTCTCTGACAGGGGATCAGCCCCAGCATTTT. The chain is built from TRBV10-3 and TRBJ1-5; TRBD1 agrees at 8 bases. The CDR3 is made up of 15 amino acids. Per germline, CDR1 ENHRY and CDR2 SYGVKD. V dropped 0 bases and J dropped 5; count of bases not matched to a gene: 3.

The CDR3 spells CASSDTNRGPEYSNQPQHF. In DNA, the CDR3 is TGTGCCAGCAGTGACACCAACAGGGGCCCTGAATATAGCAATCAGCCCCAGCATTTT. This rearrangement joins TRBV6-4 to TRBJ1-5; 7 bases are shared with TRBD1. The V gene end was trimmed by 2 bases and the J gene end by 0 bases; junction bases not matched to a gene: 13. The V gene's germline CDR1 is MRHNA and CDR2 SNTAGT. The CDR3 is made up of 19 amino acids.

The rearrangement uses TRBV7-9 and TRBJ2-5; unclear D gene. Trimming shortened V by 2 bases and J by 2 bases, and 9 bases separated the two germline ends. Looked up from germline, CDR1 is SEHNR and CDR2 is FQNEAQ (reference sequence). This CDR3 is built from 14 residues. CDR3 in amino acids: CASSLYPGQETQYF. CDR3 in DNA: TGTGCCAGCAGCTTATATCCCGGACAAGAGACCCAGTACTTC. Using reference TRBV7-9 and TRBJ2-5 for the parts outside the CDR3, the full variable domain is DTGVSQNPRHKITKRGQNVTFRCDPISEHNRLYWYRQTLGQGPEFLTYFQNEAQLEKSRLLSDRFSAERPKGSFSTLEIQRTEQGDSAMYLCASSLYPGQETQYFGPGTRLLVL.

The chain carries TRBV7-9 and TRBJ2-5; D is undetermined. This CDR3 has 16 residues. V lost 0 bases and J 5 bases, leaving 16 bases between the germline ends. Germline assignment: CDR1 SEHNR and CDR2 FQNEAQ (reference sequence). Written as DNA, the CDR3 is TGTGCCAGCAGCTTAGCCATCGGTGTAGGGTCGGAGACCCAGTACTTC. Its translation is CASSLAIGVGSETQYF.

Here the CDR3 reads CASSELGQLSDGNTIYF. CDR3 bases: TGTGCCAGCAGTGAATTGGGACAGCTGTCGGATGGAAACACCATATATTTT. The chain has TRBV6-1 and TRBJ1-3; 7 nucleotides match TRBD1. CDR1 MNHNS and CDR2 SASEGT come from the germline V gene. CDR3 size: 17 residues. V was pared by 2 bases and J by 3 bases, with 10 bases of the junction left unmatched.

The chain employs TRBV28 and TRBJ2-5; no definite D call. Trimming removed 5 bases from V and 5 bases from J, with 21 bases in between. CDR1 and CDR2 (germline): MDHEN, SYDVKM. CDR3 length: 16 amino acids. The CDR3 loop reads CASSPVGSMIEETQYF. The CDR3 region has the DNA TGTGCCAGCAGTCCCGTGGGCAGTATGATTGAGGAGACCCAGTACTTC.